Presented here are 20 T cell receptor beta chains from one specimen sequenced in a study of T cell responses to AZD1222 COVID-19 vaccine. Sequencing used immunoSEQ multiplex PCR; TCRdb keeps in-frame clones, though not all of them. The sample shows around 99,000 clones, about 90% of them seen only once. Material: peripheral blood, obtained on day 0 of AZD1222 vaccination. These receptor sequences come from an adult in good health.

V is TRBV19 and J is TRBJ1-2; no firm D call. CDR3 length: 12 residues. The germline V and J ends were trimmed by 5 bases and 8 bases, with 12 bases remaining between them. Germline CDR1 is LNHDA and CDR2 is SQIVND (reference sequence). DNA for the CDR3: TGTGCCAGTAGTCCTCGGGGTGGGGGCTACACCTTC. As protein: CASSPRGGGYTF.

This chain connects TRBV2 to TRBJ2-7; D is perhaps TRBD2 (6 bases). The CDR3 length is 12 residues. Trimming cost V 6 bases and J 6 bases, with 12 bases left between them. The V gene's germline CDR1 is SNHLY and CDR2 FYNNEI. The CDR3, as DNA: TGTGCCAGCAGACTGAGCGGGTTCGAGCAGTACTTC. Protein: CASRLSGFEQYF.

The V call is TRBV7-2, the J call TRBJ2-7, with TRBD2 matching 8 bases. The germline CDR1 and CDR2 sequences are SGHTA and FQGNSA. The CDR3 spans 13 residues. J lost 4 bases, V lost 8 bases, and 7 bases had no gene match. The CDR3 DNA reads TGTGCCAGCGGCTGGACTAGCCTATACGAGCAGTACTTC. The encoded protein is CASGWTSLYEQYF.

The chain employs TRBV19 and TRBJ2-3, with TRBD1 identical over 8 bases. V lost 5 bases, J lost 6 bases, and 13 bases stayed unmatched. CDR1 and CDR2 (germline): LNHDA, SQIVND (reference sequence). There are 16 residues in the CDR3. The CDR3 loop is CASSLRGQGAADTQYF. Here the CDR3 DNA reads TGTGCCAGTAGTCTGAGGGGGCAGGGGGCAGCGGATACGCAGTATTTT.

This chain links TRBV6-5 with TRBJ2-3; 9 positions match TRBD2. Trimming took 4 bases from V and 6 from J; bases not matched to a gene: 11. The CDR3 contains 16 residues. Germline CDR1 MNHEY, CDR2 SVGAGI. The CDR3: CASSWERGVREDTQYF. Here the CDR3 DNA reads TGTGCCAGCAGTTGGGAGCGGGGGGTCCGGGAGGATACGCAGTATTTT.

The rearrangement joins TRBV6-2 or TRBV6-3 to TRBJ1-2; D remains ambiguous. This CDR3 region has 14 residues. Germline CDR1 is MNHEY and CDR2 is SVGEGT. The germline V and J ends were trimmed by 5 bases and 5 bases, with 15 bases remaining between them. DNA for the CDR3: TGTGCCAGCAGTCCCAGAGGTTGGGGTTATGGCTACACCTTC. Amino acid sequence: CASSPRGWGYGYTF.

The V call is TRBV5-6, the J call TRBJ1-2; D possibly corresponds to TRBD1 (6 bases). Germline V gives CDR1 SGHDT, CDR2 YYEEEE. There are 11 residues in the CDR3. The V end lost 4 bases, the J end lost 10 bases, and 11 bases lay between the germline ends. The chain's CDR3 is CASSQYRDYTF. CDR3 sequence (DNA): TGTGCCAGCAGCCAATACAGGGACTACACCTTC.

This chain uses TRBV16 with TRBJ1-1; the D gene is possibly TRBD1 (5 bases). Germline-derived CDR1 and CDR2 are KGHSY and FQNENV. V gave up 2 bases and J gave up 5 bases, with 12 bases separating them. CDR3 length: 14 residues. The CDR3 spells CASSQPVGGTEAFF. Written as DNA, the CDR3 is TGTGCCAGCAGCCAACCGGTCGGGGGAACTGAAGCTTTCTTT.

To note about this clone: At one boundary the junction diverges from the germline segment, which might be a read error. The chain uses TRBV3-1 (or the pseudogene TRBV3-2) and TRBJ2-6; D is undetermined. Germline-derived CDR1 and CDR2 are LGHDT and YNNKEL (reference sequence). The CDR3 has 19 amino acids. This CDR3 reads CASNQDLLDGSSGANVLTF. The CDR3 DNA follows: TGTGCCAGCAACCAAGATTTGTTGGACGGAAGCTCTGGGGCCAACGTCCTGACTTTC.

The V call is TRBV7-2, the J call TRBJ1-5, with D possibly being TRBD1 (5 bases). V gave up 0 bases and J gave up 6 bases, with 9 bases separating them. The CDR3 covers 14 residues. Germline V gene sequence: CDR1 SGHTA, CDR2 FQGNSA. The CDR3 nucleotides are TGTGCCAGCAGCTTAGCGACAGAGAGTCAGCCCCAGCATTTT. This codes for CASSLATESQPQHF.

V gene TRBV18 combines with J gene TRBJ2-5; D is unresolved. Germline CDR1 is KGHSH and CDR2 is LQKENI. V gave up 3 bases and J gave up 4 bases, with 9 bases separating them. The CDR3 contains 13 residues. The DNA of the CDR3 is TGTGCCAGCTCACCGGACCACTTAGAGACCCAGTACTTC. Translating it yields CASSPDHLETQYF.

The chain combines TRBV5-8 with TRBJ1-5; D unresolved. V gave up 3 bases and J gave up 6 bases, with 7 bases separating them. The CDR3 sequence is 12 residues long. Germline CDR1 and CDR2: SGHTS and YDEGEE. CDR3 DNA: TGTGCCAGCAGCTATCTACTTCAGCCCCAGCATTTT. This sequence encodes CASSYLLQPQHF. The full variable domain, completed using reference TRBV5-8 and TRBJ1-5, is EAGVTQSPTHLIKTRGQQATLRCSPISGHTSVYWYQQALGLGLQFLLWYDEGEERNRGNFPPRFSGRQFPNYSSELNVNALELEDSALYLCASSYLLQPQHFGDGTRLSIL.

The chain couples TRBV4-3 to TRBJ2-5; 10 bases agree with TRBD1. Germline values: CDR1 LGHNA, CDR2 YSLEER. Losses at the gene ends were 1 base for V and 5 bases for J; bases not matched to a gene: 10. The CDR3 has 17 residues. The CDR3 loop is CASSQGGGTGEWETQYF. CDR3 sequence (DNA): TGCGCCAGCAGCCAAGGGGGAGGGACAGGGGAGTGGGAGACCCAGTACTTC.

The CDR3 here is CASSTLAAQETQYF. CDR3 DNA sequence: TGTGCCAGTAGTACACTAGCGGCCCAAGAGACCCAGTACTTC. This chain uses TRBV19 with TRBJ2-5, with 8 bases aligning to TRBD2. The J segment lost 1 base and the V segment lost 4 bases, leaving 2 bases of the junction unmatched. CDR1 LNHDA and CDR2 SQIVND come from the germline V gene (reference sequence). CDR3 length: 14 amino acids.

This clone showed up just once. V usage is TRBV7-6 and J usage is TRBJ2-7; 9 nucleotides match TRBD2. Germline V gene sequence: CDR1 SGHVS, CDR2 FNYEAQ. The CDR3 sequence is 16 residues long. The junction had 15 bases not matched to a gene; V was cut back by 5 bases and J by 7 bases. CDR3 region: CASSPVAGASSREQYF. Written as DNA, the CDR3 is TGTGCCAGCAGCCCAGTAGCGGGGGCCTCCTCTCGGGAGCAGTACTTC. The variable domain in full, completed from reference TRBV7-6 and TRBJ2-7, reads GAGVSQSPRYKVTKRGQDVALRCDPISGHVSLYWYRQALGQGPEFLTYFNYEAQQDKSGLPNDRFSAERPEGSISTLTIQRTEQRDSAMYRCASSPVAGASSREQYFGPGTRLTVT.

As to this clone: The junction and the germline gene differ at one end; a read error may be behind it. The V gene is TRBV3-1 (or the pseudogene TRBV3-2), the J gene TRBJ2-6, with unresolved D. The V gene's germline CDR1 is LGHDT and CDR2 YNNKEL (reference sequence). This CDR3 is built from 15 residues. CDR3 residues: CASTQSVSGANVLTF. The DNA of the CDR3 is TGTGCCAGCACCCAATCCGTCTCTGGGGCCAACGTCCTGACTTTC.

The rearrangement joins TRBV27 to TRBJ1-3; D is perhaps TRBD1 (6 bases). CDR3 size: 15 residues. V lost 4 bases and J 4 bases, leaving 14 bases between the germline ends. Germline loops: CDR1 MNHEY, CDR2 SMNVEV (reference sequence). This chain's CDR3 is CASSYHRVAGNTIYF. In DNA, the CDR3 is TGTGCCAGCAGTTATCACAGGGTAGCCGGAAACACCATATATTTT.

V gene TRBV7-2 combines with J gene TRBJ2-3; the D gene could be TRBD1 or TRBD2 (5 bases each). The germline gives CDR1 SGHTA, CDR2 FQGNSA. The V and J ends lost 5 bases and 4 bases respectively, with 19 bases between them. The CDR3 has 16 residues. CDR3 bases: TGTGCCAGCAGCCAGAGGTCTGAGGGGAGATCAGATACGCAGTATTTT. It yields the protein CASSQRSEGRSDTQYF.

The chain carries TRBV18 and TRBJ1-2; D is possibly TRBD1 (6 bases). Germline values: CDR1 KGHSH, CDR2 LQKENI. The CDR3 totals 13 residues. V lost 6 bases, J lost 6 bases, and 14 bases lay in between. CDR3 amino acids: CASSPSGADGYTF. Here the CDR3 DNA reads TGTGCCAGCTCGCCCTCAGGGGCGGATGGCTACACCTTC.

The V and J genes are TRBV27 and TRBJ2-3, with TRBD2 matching 8 bases. This CDR3 region has 16 residues. Germline assignment: CDR1 MNHEY and CDR2 SMNVEV (reference sequence). With 7 bases clipped from V and 3 bases from J, the junction kept 12 bases outside the gene matches. This chain's CDR3 is CASNSGTWASTDTQYF. CDR3 bases: TGTGCCAGCAATAGCGGGACCTGGGCATCTACAGATACGCAGTATTTT.